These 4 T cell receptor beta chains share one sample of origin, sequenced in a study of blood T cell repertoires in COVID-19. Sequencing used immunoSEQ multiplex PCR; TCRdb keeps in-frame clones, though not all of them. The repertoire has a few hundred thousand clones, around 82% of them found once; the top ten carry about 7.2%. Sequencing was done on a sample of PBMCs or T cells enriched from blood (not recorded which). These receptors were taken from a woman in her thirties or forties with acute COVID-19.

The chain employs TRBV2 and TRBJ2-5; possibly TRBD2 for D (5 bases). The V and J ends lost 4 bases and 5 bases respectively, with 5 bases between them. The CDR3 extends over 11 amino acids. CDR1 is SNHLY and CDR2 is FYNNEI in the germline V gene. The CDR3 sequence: CASSGEETQYF. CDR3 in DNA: TGTGCCAGCAGTGGGGAGGAGACCCAGTACTTC.

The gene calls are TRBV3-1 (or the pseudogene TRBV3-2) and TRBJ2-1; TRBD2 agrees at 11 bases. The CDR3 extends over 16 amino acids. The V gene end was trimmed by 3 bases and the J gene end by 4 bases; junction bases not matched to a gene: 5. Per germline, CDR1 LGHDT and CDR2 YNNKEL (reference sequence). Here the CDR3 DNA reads TGTGCCAGCAGCCACGCCACTAGCGGGGGTTACAATGAGCAGTTCTTC. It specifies CASSHATSGGYNEQFF.

CDR3 region: CASRLGRTTYEQYF. In DNA, the CDR3 is TGTGCCAGCAGACTCGGGAGGACCACCTACGAGCAGTACTTC. The V call is TRBV28, the J call TRBJ2-7; 7 nucleotides align to TRBD2. Per germline, CDR1 MDHEN and CDR2 SYDVKM. V trimming: 6 bases; J trimming: 2 bases; junction bases outside the gene matches: 7. There are 14 residues in the CDR3. The complete variable domain, with remaining parts taken from reference TRBV28 and TRBJ2-7, reads DVKVTQSSRYLVKRTGEKVFLECVQDMDHENMFWYRQDPGLGLRLIYFSYDVKMKEKGDIPEGYSVSREKKERFSLILESASTNQTSMYLCASRLGRTTYEQYFGPGTRLTVT.

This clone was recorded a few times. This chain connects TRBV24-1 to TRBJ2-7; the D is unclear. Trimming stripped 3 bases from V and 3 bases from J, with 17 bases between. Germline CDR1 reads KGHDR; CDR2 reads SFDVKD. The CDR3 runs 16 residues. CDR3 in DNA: TGTGCCACCAGTGATGAAACACGACAAGGCCGCTACGAGCAGTACTTC. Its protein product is CATSDETRQGRYEQYF.